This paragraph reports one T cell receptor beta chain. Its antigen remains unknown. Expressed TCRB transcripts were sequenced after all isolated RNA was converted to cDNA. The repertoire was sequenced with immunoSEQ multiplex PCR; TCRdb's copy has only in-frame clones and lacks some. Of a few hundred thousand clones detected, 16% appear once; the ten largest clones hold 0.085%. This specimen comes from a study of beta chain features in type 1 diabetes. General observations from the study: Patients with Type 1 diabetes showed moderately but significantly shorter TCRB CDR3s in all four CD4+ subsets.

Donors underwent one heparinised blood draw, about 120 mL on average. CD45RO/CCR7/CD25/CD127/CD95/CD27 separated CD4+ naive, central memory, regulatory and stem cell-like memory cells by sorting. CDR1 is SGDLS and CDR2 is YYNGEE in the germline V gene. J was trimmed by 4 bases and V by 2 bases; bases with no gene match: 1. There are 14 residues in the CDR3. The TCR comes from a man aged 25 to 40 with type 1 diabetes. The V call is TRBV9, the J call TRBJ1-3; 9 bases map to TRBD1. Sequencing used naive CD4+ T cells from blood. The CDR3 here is CASSVGTGGNTIYF. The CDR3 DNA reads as TGTGCCAGCAGCGTCGGGACAGGGGGAAACACCATATATTTT.